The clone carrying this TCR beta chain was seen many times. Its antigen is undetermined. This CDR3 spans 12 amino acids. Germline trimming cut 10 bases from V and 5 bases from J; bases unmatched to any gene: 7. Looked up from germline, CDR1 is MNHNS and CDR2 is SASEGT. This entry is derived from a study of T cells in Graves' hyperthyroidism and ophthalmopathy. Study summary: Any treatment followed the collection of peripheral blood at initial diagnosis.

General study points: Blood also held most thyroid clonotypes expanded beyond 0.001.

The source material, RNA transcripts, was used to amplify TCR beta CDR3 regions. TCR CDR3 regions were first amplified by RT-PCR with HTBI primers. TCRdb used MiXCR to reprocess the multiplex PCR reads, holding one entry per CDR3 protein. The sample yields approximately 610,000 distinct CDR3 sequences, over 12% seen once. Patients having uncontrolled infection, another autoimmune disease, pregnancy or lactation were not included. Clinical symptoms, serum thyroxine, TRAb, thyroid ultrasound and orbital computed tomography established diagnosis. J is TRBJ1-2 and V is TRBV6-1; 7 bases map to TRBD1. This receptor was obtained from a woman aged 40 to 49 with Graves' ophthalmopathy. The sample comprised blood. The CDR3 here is CATRQGHYGYTF. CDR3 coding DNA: TGTGCCACCCGACAGGGACATTATGGCTACACCTTC.